Listed here are 27 T cell receptor beta chains from one sample, sequenced in a study of blood T cell repertoires in COVID-19. Some clones are missing from TCRdb's copy, which holds only in-frame ones; the method was immunoSEQ multiplex PCR. The repertoire holds 200,000 to 250,000 clones, with around 81% as singletons. The sequenced material came from peripheral blood. The receptors were gathered from a woman aged 30 to 39 who had recovered from COVID-19.

The chain combines TRBV5-1 with TRBJ2-1; D is unresolved. CDR1 and CDR2 (germline): SGHRS, YFSETQ. This CDR3 region has 13 residues. The germline V and J ends were trimmed by 0 bases and 10 bases, with 11 bases remaining between them. CDR3 DNA: TGCGCCAGCAGCTTGGTAGGTGCGCGGGAGCAGTTCTTC. It codes for CASSLVGAREQFF.

The DNA of the CDR3 is TGTGCCAGCAGCCCCCGGGTCACGCTGGATTCACCCCTCCACTTT. Translation: CASSPRVTLDSPLHF. V and J are TRBV7-9 and TRBJ1-6; the D is unclear. Deletions cut 5 bases from V and 8 bases from J, with 16 bases between. The V gene's germline CDR1 is SEHNR and CDR2 FQNEAQ (reference sequence). This CDR3 is built from 15 residues. Drawing the rest from reference TRBV7-9 and TRBJ1-6, the complete variable domain is DTGVSQNPRHKITKRGQNVTFRCDPISEHNRLYWYRQTLGQGPEFLTYFQNEAQLEKSRLLSDRFSAERPKGSFSTLEIQRTEQGDSAMYLCASSPRVTLDSPLHFGNGTRLTVT.

The rearrangement joins TRBV6-1 to TRBJ1-1; tentative D call: TRBD1 (6 bases). The length of the CDR3 is 14 residues. V was pared by 2 bases and J by 5 bases, with 12 bases between. Germline CDR1 and CDR2: MNHNS and SASEGT. CDR3 region: CASSEQGMGTEAFF. CDR3 in DNA: TGTGCCAGCAGTGAACAGGGGATGGGAACTGAAGCTTTCTTT.

This rearrangement joins TRBV27 to TRBJ2-6; D is undetermined. This CDR3 has 14 amino acids. Trimming removed 6 bases from V and 0 bases from J, with 6 bases in between. Germline CDR1 MNHEY, CDR2 SMNVEV (reference sequence). As DNA, the CDR3 is TGTGCCAGCAGGTCTATCTCTGGGGCCAACGTCCTGACTTTC. Translating it yields CASRSISGANVLTF.

V is TRBV27 and J is TRBJ1-6; TRBD1 matches at 7 bases. Germline V gene lookup returns CDR1 MNHEY and CDR2 SMNVEV (reference sequence). V lost 5 bases and J lost 4; bases outside the gene matches: 5. CDR3 length: 15 residues. The CDR3: CASSPGQDYNSPLHF. The CDR3 DNA is TGTGCCAGCAGTCCCGGACAGGATTATAATTCACCCCTCCACTTT.

The rearrangement joins TRBV28 to TRBJ1-5; TRBD1 agrees at 7 bases. Germline V gives CDR1 MDHEN, CDR2 SYDVKM. The CDR3 has 15 residues. Trimming took 6 bases from V and 2 from J; bases not matched to a gene: 7. CDR3 DNA: TGTGCCAGCAGACCAAGGGGGCGCGGCAATCAGCCCCAGCATTTT. Its protein is CASRPRGRGNQPQHF. Complete variable domain (other parts from reference TRBV28 and TRBJ1-5): DVKVTQSSRYLVKRTGEKVFLECVQDMDHENMFWYRQDPGLGLRLIYFSYDVKMKEKGDIPEGYSVSREKKERFSLILESASTNQTSMYLCASRPRGRGNQPQHFGDGTRLSIL.

This clone appeared a single time. This sequence joins TRBV30 and TRBJ2-1; TRBD1 might be the D (5 bases). From germline, CDR1 is GTSNPN and CDR2 SVGIG (reference sequence). The CDR3 is made up of 12 amino acids. V lost 5 bases and J lost 4, with 9 bases in between. CDR3 bases: TGTGCCTGGGATGACAGTTACAATGAGCAGTTCTTC. This sequence encodes CAWDDSYNEQFF.

This sequence joins TRBV28 and TRBJ2-5, with 7 bases fitting TRBD1. This CDR3 spans 14 amino acids. With 7 bases clipped from V and 4 bases from J, the junction kept 9 bases outside the gene matches. The germline V gene encodes CDR1 MDHEN and CDR2 SYDVKM. This CDR3 is CASNSRQGLETQYF. CDR3 DNA sequence: TGTGCCAGCAACTCGAGACAGGGCCTAGAGACCCAGTACTTC.

The genes are TRBV28 and TRBJ2-1; D unclear. This CDR3 has 15 residues. Germline loops: CDR1 MDHEN, CDR2 SYDVKM. Trimming took off 4 bases at V and 4 bases at J, with 14 bases between the two ends. CDR3 in amino acids: CASSSPESLYNEQFF. CDR3 DNA: TGTGCCAGCAGTTCCCCTGAATCCCTATACAATGAGCAGTTCTTC.

This chain links TRBV6-1 with TRBJ2-5, with 12 positions matching TRBD1. The CDR3 length is 17 residues. V shed 4 bases and J 4 bases; nucleotides not matched to a gene: 10. CDR1 MNHNS and CDR2 SASEGT come from the germline V gene. The CDR3 nucleotides are TGTGCCAGCAGTGTCCCCTGGGGACAGGGGGCGCGAGAGACCCAGTACTTC. Translating gives CASSVPWGQGARETQYF.

This clone was counted only a few times. The chain carries TRBV6-5 and TRBJ2-7, with D tentatively TRBD2 (5 bases). This CDR3 is built from 15 residues. V lost 6 bases and J lost 1, with 16 bases in between. Germline lookup yields CDR1 MNHEY and CDR2 SVGAGI. CDR3 nucleotide sequence: TGTGCCAGCAGCGCACACCCGGGATTATCCTACGAGCAGTACTTC. The encoded protein is CASSAHPGLSYEQYF.

The chain employs TRBV29-1 and TRBJ1-4; the D gene is possibly TRBD1 (6 bases). The CDR3 runs 15 residues. Trimming shortened V by 5 bases and J by 0 bases, and 13 bases separated the two germline ends. CDR1 and CDR2 from the germline V gene are SQVTM and ANQGSEA. The CDR3 here is CSVRGGGTTNEKLFF. The CDR3 region has the DNA TGCAGCGTTCGGGGAGGGGGTACAACTAATGAAAAACTGTTTTTT. Using reference TRBV29-1 and TRBJ1-4 for the parts outside the CDR3, the full variable domain is SAVISQKPSRDICQRGTSLTIQCQVDSQVTMMFWYRQQPGQSLTLIATANQGSEATYESGFVIDKFPISRPNLTFSTLTVSNMSPEDSSIYLCSVRGGGTTNEKLFFGSGTQLSVL.

The chain recombines TRBV28 with TRBJ1-2; 10 bases agree with TRBD1. Germline loops: CDR1 MDHEN, CDR2 SYDVKM. With 2 bases clipped from V and 7 bases from J, the junction kept 10 bases outside the gene matches. The CDR3 loop spans 16 amino acids. The CDR3 nucleotides read TGTGCCAGCAGTTTACCAAAGACAGGGGGCATCGGTGGCTACACCTTC. This encodes CASSLPKTGGIGGYTF.

This chain joins TRBV12-3 or TRBV12-4 and TRBJ2-1, with D possibly matching TRBD1 (6 bases). Deletions cut 5 bases from V and 10 bases from J, with 15 bases between. The CDR3 is 13 amino acids. In nucleotides, the CDR3 is TGTGCCAGCAGTGTTGGGCTGCAGGGGGAGCAGTTCTTC. Translated: CASSVGLQGEQFF.

The chain joins TRBV6-5 to TRBJ2-7; the D is unclear. Germline V gives CDR1 MNHEY, CDR2 SVGAGI. The CDR3 contains 14 residues. Trimming took off 2 bases at V and 6 bases at J, with 14 bases between the two ends. The CDR3 DNA reads TGTGCCAGCAGTTACGTGTTTTTGGTAGTCGAGCAGTACTTC. Protein product: CASSYVFLVVEQYF.

The chain recombines TRBV5-6 with TRBJ1-1; perhaps TRBD1 as D (6 bases). The V and J ends lost 0 bases and 5 bases respectively, with 8 bases between them. Germline V gives CDR1 SGHDT, CDR2 YYEEEE. The CDR3 has 13 residues. The CDR3 is CASSLGRGTEAFF. CDR3 coding DNA: TGTGCCAGCAGCTTGGGTAGGGGGACTGAAGCTTTCTTT.

The V and J genes are TRBV6-4 and TRBJ1-5, with D possibly being TRBD1 (6 bases). CDR1 and CDR2 (germline): MRHNA, SNTAGT. The CDR3 extends over 15 amino acids. Trimming shortened V by 2 bases and J by 0 bases, and 8 bases separated the two germline ends. For the CDR3, the DNA is TGTGCCAGCAGTGACACAGGGTCTAGCAATCAGCCCCAGCATTTT. Translation: CASSDTGSSNQPQHF.

This chain connects TRBV5-1 to TRBJ1-5, with 10 bases matching TRBD1. CDR3 size: 15 residues. Germline-derived CDR1 and CDR2 are SGHRS and YFSETQ. The V gene end was trimmed by 2 bases and the J gene end by 3 bases; junction bases not matched to a gene: 2. DNA for the CDR3: TGCGCCAGCAGCTTAGGACAGGGGGACAATCAGCCCCAGCATTTT. It codes for CASSLGQGDNQPQHF.

The chain couples TRBV6-6 to TRBJ2-1, with 7 bases identical to TRBD2. CDR3 size: 15 residues. Germline-derived CDR1 and CDR2 are MNHNY and SVGAGI (reference sequence). V shed 0 bases and J 5 bases; nucleotides not matched to a gene: 4. CDR3 loop: CASSYSGEGNNEQFF. The CDR3 nucleotides are TGTGCCAGCAGTTACTCGGGGGAGGGGAACAATGAGCAGTTCTTC.

The genes are TRBV2 and TRBJ2-1; D is ambiguous. The CDR3 contains 13 residues. The V end lost 2 bases, the J end lost 2 bases, and 4 bases lay between the germline ends. In germline, CDR1 is SNHLY, CDR2 FYNNEI. CDR3 bases: TGTGCCAGCAGTGAACAGGCCTACAATGAGCAGTTCTTC. It specifies CASSEQAYNEQFF. Complete variable domain (other parts from reference TRBV2 and TRBJ2-1): EPEVTQTPSHQVTQMGQEVILRCVPISNHLYFYWYRQILGQKVEFLVSFYNNEISEKSEIFDDQFSVERPDGSNFTLKIRSTKLEDSAMYFCASSEQAYNEQFFGPGTRLTVL.

The chain joins TRBV6-5 to TRBJ2-7; tentatively, D is TRBD1 (6 bases). Germline assignment: CDR1 MNHEY and CDR2 SVGAGI. This CDR3 comprises 15 residues. The V end lost 5 bases, the J end lost 0 bases, and 14 bases lay between the germline ends. Here the CDR3 DNA reads TGTGCCAGCAGTCCTCCGGGACATAGCTCCTACGAGCAGTACTTC. It translates to CASSPPGHSSYEQYF.

With regard to this clone: One junction end does not reproduce the germline sequence, and a read error may be involved. The J gene is TRBJ2-7, the V gene TRBV6-5; no clear D. Germline V gene lookup returns CDR1 MNHEY and CDR2 SVGAGI. CDR3 length equals 11 residues. CDR3 nucleotide sequence: TGTGCCAGCAGTCACTCCTACGAGCAGTACTTC. It specifies CASSHSYEQYF.

V and J are TRBV10-3 and TRBJ2-7, with a weak D call TRBD2 (5 bases). Germline V lookup: CDR1 ENHRY, CDR2 SYGVKD. This CDR3 is 15 amino acids long. Trimming shortened V by 2 bases and J by 5 bases, and 16 bases separated the two germline ends. CDR3 nucleotide sequence: TGTGCCATCAGTGAGGAGGGCCCGATGGGTAACGAGCAGTACTTC. It is translated as CAISEEGPMGNEQYF.

This chain uses TRBV6-5 with TRBJ2-7; D is possibly TRBD2 (6 bases). This CDR3 region has 15 residues. Looked up from germline, CDR1 is MNHEY and CDR2 is SVGAGI. With 5 bases removed from V and 0 bases from J, the gap between germline ends came to 14 bases. The DNA of the CDR3 is TGTGCCAGCAGTACACTAGCTTTCAGCTCCTACGAGCAGTACTTC. Translation: CASSTLAFSSYEQYF.

The chain employs TRBV9 and TRBJ2-5, with 12 positions matching TRBD1. Germline loops: CDR1 SGDLS, CDR2 YYNGEE. CDR3 length: 17 residues. The V and J ends lost 3 bases and 0 bases, in that order; junction bases with no gene match: 6. Here the CDR3 DNA reads TGTGCCAGCAGCGCCGGGACAGGGGGCGGCGACCAAGAGACCCAGTACTTC. Its protein product is CASSAGTGGGDQETQYF.

The chain links TRBV5-1 to TRBJ2-1; 11 bases map to TRBD2. The trim removed 4 bases at V and 8 bases at J, leaving 11 bases unmatched. The CDR3 consists of 16 residues. Germline CDR1 and CDR2: SGHRS and YFSETQ. CDR3 in amino acids: CASSGMTSGDTDEQFF. For the CDR3, the DNA is TGCGCCAGCAGCGGAATGACTAGCGGGGACACGGATGAGCAGTTCTTC.

This clone occurred many times. The chain links TRBV30 to TRBJ2-7, with D perhaps matching TRBD2 (5 bases). The germline V gene has CDR1 GTSNPN and CDR2 SVGIG (reference sequence). Trimming pared 7 bases from V and 2 bases from J, leaving 12 bases between. The CDR3 has 12 residues. CDR3 DNA: TGTGCCTCGACTAAGCCACCCTACGAGCAGTACTTC. Translating gives CASTKPPYEQYF.